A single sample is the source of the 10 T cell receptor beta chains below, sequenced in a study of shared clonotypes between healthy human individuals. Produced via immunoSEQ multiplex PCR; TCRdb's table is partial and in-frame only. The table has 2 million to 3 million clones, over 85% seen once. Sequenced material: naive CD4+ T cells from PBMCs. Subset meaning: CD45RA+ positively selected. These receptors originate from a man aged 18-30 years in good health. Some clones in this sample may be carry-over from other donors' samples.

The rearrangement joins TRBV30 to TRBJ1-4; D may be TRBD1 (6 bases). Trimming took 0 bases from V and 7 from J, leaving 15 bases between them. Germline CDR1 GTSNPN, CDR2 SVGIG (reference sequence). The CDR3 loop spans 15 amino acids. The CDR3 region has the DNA TGTGCCTGGAGTGTACCGGGGGGCGCAGGTGAAAAACTGTTTTTT. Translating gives CAWSVPGGAGEKLFF.

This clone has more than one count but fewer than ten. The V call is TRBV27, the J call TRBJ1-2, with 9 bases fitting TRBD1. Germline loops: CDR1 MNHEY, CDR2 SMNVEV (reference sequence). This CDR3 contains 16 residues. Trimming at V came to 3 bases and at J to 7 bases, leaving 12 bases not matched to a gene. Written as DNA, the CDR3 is TGTGCCAGCAGTTTTGTTGGAGGGGACAGGGCACCTGGCTACACCTTC. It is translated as CASSFVGGDRAPGYTF.

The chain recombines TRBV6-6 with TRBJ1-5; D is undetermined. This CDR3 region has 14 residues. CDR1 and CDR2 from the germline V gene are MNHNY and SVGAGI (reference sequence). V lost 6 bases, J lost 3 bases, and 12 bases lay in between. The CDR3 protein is CASSRHGDNQPQHF. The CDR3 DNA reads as TGTGCCAGCAGCCGCCATGGGGACAATCAGCCCCAGCATTTT.

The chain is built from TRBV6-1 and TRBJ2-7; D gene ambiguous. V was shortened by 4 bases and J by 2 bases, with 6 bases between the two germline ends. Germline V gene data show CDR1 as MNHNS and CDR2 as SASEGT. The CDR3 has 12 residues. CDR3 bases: TGTGCCAGCAGTGTTTGGGCCTACGAGCAGTACTTC. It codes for CASSVWAYEQYF.

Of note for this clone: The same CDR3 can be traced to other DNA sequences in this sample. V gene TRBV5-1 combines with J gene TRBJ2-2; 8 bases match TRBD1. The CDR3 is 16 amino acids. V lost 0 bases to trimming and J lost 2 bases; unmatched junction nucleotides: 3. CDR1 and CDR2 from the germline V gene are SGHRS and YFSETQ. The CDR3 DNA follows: TGCGCCAGCAGCTTGGTGGCAGGGGGCAACACCGGGGAGCTGTTTTTT. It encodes CASSLVAGGNTGELFF.

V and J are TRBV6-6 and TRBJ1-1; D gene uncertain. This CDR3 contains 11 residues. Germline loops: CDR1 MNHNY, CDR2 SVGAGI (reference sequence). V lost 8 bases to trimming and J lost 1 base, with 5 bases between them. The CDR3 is CASGGNTEAFF. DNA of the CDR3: TGTGCCAGCGGAGGGAACACTGAAGCTTTCTTT.

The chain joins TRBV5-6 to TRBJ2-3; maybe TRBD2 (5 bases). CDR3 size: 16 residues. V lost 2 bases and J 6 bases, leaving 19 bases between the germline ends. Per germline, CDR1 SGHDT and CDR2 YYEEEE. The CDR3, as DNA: TGTGCCAGCAGCTTCTTAACTGGCGGGCCGGCGGATACGCAGTATTTT. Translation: CASSFLTGGPADTQYF.

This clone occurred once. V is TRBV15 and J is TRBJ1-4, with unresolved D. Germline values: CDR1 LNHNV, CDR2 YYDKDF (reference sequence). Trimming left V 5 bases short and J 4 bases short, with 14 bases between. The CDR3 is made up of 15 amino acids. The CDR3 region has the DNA TGTGCCACCAGCCCTAGGACGGTATATAATGAAAAACTGTTTTTT. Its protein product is CATSPRTVYNEKLFF.

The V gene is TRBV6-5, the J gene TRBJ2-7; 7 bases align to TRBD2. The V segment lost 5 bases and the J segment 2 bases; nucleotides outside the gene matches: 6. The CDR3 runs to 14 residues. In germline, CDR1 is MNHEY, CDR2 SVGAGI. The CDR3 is CASSMLAAAYEQYF. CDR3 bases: TGTGCCAGCAGTATGCTAGCGGCAGCCTACGAGCAGTACTTC.

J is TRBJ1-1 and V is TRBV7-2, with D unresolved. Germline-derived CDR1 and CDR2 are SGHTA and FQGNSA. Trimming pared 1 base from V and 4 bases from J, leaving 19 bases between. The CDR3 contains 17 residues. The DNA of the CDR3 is TGTGCCAGCAGCTTAGGGTCTCTCAAAAAACGGGGCACTGAAGCTTTCTTT. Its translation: CASSLGSLKKRGTEAFF.